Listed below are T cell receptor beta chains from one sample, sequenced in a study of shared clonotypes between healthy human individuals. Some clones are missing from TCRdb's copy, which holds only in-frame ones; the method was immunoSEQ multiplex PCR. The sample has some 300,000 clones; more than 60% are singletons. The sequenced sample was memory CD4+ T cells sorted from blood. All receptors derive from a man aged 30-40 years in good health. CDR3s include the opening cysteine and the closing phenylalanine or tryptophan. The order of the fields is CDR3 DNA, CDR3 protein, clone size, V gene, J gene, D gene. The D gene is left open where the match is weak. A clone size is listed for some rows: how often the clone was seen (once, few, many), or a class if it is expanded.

cdr3_nt: TGTGCCAGCAGTGAGGCAGGGGGCATAGAGACCCAGTACTTC
cdr3_aa: CASSEAGGIETQYF
clone_size: -
v_call: TRBV25-1
j_call: TRBJ2-5
d_call: TRBD1

cdr3_nt: TGTGCCAGCAGCTTGGTAGCCCTCCAGCGGGATGGGGACGAGCAGTACTTC
cdr3_aa: CASSLVALQRDGDEQYF
clone_size: -
v_call: TRBV5-4
j_call: TRBJ2-7
d_call: TRBD2

cdr3_nt: TGTGCCACCAGCAGAGCGGGGGGAGTCACTGAAGCTTTCTTT
cdr3_aa: CATSRAGGVTEAFF
clone_size: -
v_call: TRBV15
j_call: TRBJ1-1
d_call: -

cdr3_nt: TGTGCCAGCTCACCACCGGGGCAGGCCACTTGGACTGAAGCTTTCTTT
cdr3_aa: CASSPPGQATWTEAFF
clone_size: -
v_call: TRBV18
j_call: TRBJ1-1
d_call: -

cdr3_nt: TGTGCCAGCAGCCCGGGACAGACCTACGAGCAGTACTTC
cdr3_aa: CASSPGQTYEQYF
clone_size: -
v_call: TRBV28
j_call: TRBJ2-7
d_call: TRBD1

cdr3_nt: TGTGCCAGCAGCTTAGTACTAGCGGGAGCGGCCGGGGAGCTGTTTTTT
cdr3_aa: CASSLVLAGAAGELFF
clone_size: -
v_call: TRBV7-9
j_call: TRBJ2-2
d_call: TRBD2

cdr3_nt: TGTGCCAGCAGCGCCATAGACAATGAGCAGTTCTTC
cdr3_aa: CASSAIDNEQFF
clone_size: -
v_call: TRBV5-4
j_call: TRBJ2-1
d_call: -

cdr3_nt: TGTGCCAGCAGCTCCCGCCTAGGAATCACAGATACGCAGTATTTT
cdr3_aa: CASSSRLGITDTQYF
clone_size: few
v_call: TRBV7-2
j_call: TRBJ2-3
d_call: -

cdr3_nt: TGTGCTAGCAGCTTCCGACAGGGGTGGCAAGAGACCCAGTACTTC
cdr3_aa: CASSFRQGWQETQYF
clone_size: -
v_call: TRBV7-7
j_call: TRBJ2-5
d_call: TRBD1

cdr3_nt: TGTGCCAGCACCAAAATAGGGGGCGGTAATGAAAAACTGTTTTTT
cdr3_aa: CASTKIGGGNEKLFF
clone_size: -
v_call: TRBV6-1
j_call: TRBJ1-4
d_call: TRBD1

cdr3_nt: TGTGCCAGCAGTGATCAGTGGAGAGGTTACAATGAGCAGTTCTTC
cdr3_aa: CASSDQWRGYNEQFF
clone_size: -
v_call: TRBV25-1
j_call: TRBJ2-1
d_call: -

cdr3_nt: TGTGCCAGCAGTGAGCGTTACAATGAGCAGTTCTTC
cdr3_aa: CASSERYNEQFF
clone_size: -
v_call: TRBV25-1
j_call: TRBJ2-1
d_call: -

cdr3_nt: TGCAGCGTCGTTAAGGGACAGGGAATTCGGGAGACCCAGTACTTC
cdr3_aa: CSVVKGQGIRETQYF
clone_size: -
v_call: TRBV29-1
j_call: TRBJ2-5
d_call: TRBD1

cdr3_nt: TGTGCCAGCACCCGGACAGTCTCTGGGGCCAACGTCCTGACTTTC
cdr3_aa: CASTRTVSGANVLTF
clone_size: few
v_call: TRBV11-2
j_call: TRBJ2-6
d_call: -

cdr3_nt: TGTGCCAGCAGTCCCCCTCAGCGGACCTACGAGCAGTACTTC
cdr3_aa: CASSPPQRTYEQYF
clone_size: -
v_call: TRBV28
j_call: TRBJ2-7
d_call: -